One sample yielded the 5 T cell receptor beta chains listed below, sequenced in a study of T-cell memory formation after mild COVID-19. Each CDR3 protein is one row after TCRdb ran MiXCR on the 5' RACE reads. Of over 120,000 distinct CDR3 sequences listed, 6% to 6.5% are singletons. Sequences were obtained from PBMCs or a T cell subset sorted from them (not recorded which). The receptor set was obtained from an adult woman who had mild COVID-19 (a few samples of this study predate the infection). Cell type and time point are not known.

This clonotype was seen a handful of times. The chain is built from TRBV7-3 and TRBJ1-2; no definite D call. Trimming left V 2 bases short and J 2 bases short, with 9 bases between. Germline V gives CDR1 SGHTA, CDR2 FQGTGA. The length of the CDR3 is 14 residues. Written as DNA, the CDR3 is TGTGCCAGCAGCTTAGGGTTCGGAAACTATGGCTACACCTTC. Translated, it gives CASSLGFGNYGYTF.

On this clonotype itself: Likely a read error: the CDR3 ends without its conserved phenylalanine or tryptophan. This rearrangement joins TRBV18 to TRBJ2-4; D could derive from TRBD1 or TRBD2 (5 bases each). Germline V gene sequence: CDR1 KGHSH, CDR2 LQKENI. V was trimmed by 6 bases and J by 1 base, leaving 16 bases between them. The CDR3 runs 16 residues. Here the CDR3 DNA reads TGTGCCAGCTCCCAAGGGACCTCCTTGGCCAAAAACATTCAGTACCTC. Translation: CASSQGTSLAKNIQYL.

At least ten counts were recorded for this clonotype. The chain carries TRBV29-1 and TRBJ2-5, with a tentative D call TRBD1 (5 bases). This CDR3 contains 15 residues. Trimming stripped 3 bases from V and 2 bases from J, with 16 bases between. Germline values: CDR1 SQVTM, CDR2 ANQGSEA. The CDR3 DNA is TGCAGCGTTGACAGGAGCACAGGCGTTCAAGAGACCCAGTACTTC. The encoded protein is CSVDRSTGVQETQYF.

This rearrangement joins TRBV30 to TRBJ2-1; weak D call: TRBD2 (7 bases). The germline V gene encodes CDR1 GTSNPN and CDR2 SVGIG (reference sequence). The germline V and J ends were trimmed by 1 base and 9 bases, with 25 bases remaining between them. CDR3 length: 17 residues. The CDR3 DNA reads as TGTGCCTGGAGTGCCCGAGACCTGGGGGGGCCTCTCCGTGAGCAGTTCTTC. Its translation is CAWSARDLGGPLREQFF.

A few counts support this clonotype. This CDR3 reads CASSIVTEAFF. In nucleotides, the CDR3 is TGTGCCAGCAGCATTGTAACTGAAGCTTTCTTT. This chain joins TRBV5-8 and TRBJ1-1, with D unresolved. The CDR3 length is 11 residues. Germline CDR1 and CDR2: SGHTS and YDEGEE. The V end was cut by 4 bases, the J end by 5 bases, with 6 bases between.